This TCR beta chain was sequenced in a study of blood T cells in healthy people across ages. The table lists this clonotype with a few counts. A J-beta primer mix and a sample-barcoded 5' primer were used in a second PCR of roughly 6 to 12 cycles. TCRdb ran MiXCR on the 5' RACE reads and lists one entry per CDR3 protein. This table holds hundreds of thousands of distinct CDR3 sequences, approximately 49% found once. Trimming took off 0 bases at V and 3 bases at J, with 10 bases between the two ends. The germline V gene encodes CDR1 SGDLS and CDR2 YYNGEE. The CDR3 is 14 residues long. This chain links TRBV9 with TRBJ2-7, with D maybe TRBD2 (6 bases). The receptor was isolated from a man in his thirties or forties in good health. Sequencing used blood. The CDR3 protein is CASSVAGVLYEQYF. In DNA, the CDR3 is TGTGCCAGCAGCGTAGCGGGGGTTCTCTACGAGCAGTACTTC.